The sequence of this T cell receptor beta chain was determined in a study of human T cells and chemical hapten exposure. Findings of the study overall: With regard to DPC sensitization, TCRs above 1 in 1000 frequency did not change.

The sample's time point: patch test 2, 6 weeks after DPC sensitization. Indicated treatment: therapeutic diphenylcyclopropenone sensitization with weekly scalp DPC. Germline V lookup: CDR1 SGHKS, CDR2 YYEKEE (reference sequence). This CDR3 contains 11 residues. The study's library attached unique molecular identifiers to single cDNA molecules. Authors' analysis steps: TCR counts had a median of approximately 87,000 per sample and spanned about 23,224 to 750,000. TCRdb recomputed calls from the RACE reads with MiXCR, one row per CDR3 protein. The V and J calls, along with clone size, are taken from TCRdb and not from the paper's own processing. The data hold tens of thousands of distinct CDR3 sequences, with about a tenth observed a single time. Ten or more counts support this clonotype. What it binds is not known. An end of the junction differs from the germline gene, which may be a read error.

The chain carries TRBV5-5 and TRBJ2-7; no clear D. The input for sequencing was whole blood, taken in connection with sensitization to the hapten diphenylcyclopropenone (DPC). This TCR was sampled from a woman in her forties or fifties with alopecia areata. Some clones in this sample may be carry-over from other donors' samples. The CDR3 DNA is TGTGTCAGCAGCGTTGACTACGAGCAGTACTTC. Translation: CVSSVDYEQYF. The full variable domain, in which reference TRBV5-5 and TRBJ2-7 provide the parts outside the CDR3, is DAGVTQSPTHLIKTRGQQVTLRCSPISGHKSVSWYQQVLGQGPQFIFQYYEKEERGRGNFPDRFSARQFPNYSSELNVNALLLGDSALYLCVSSVDYEQYFGPGTRLTVT.